The T cell receptor beta chain described here comes from a study of T cell responses to AZD1222 COVID-19 vaccine. General observations from the study: White British ancestry dominated among donors, who included more females, and clonal diversity was possibly underestimated.

Data came from immunoSEQ multiplex PCR; TCRdb stores just in-frame clones and leaves some out. Of 84,000 or so clones listed, roughly 87% were seen once; the top ten hold approximately 1.4%. On this clone: The target antigen is unknown.

Germline V gene sequence: CDR1 SGHDN, CDR2 FVKESK. The CDR3 runs 12 residues. The V and J ends lost 6 bases and 5 bases respectively, with 9 bases between them. The sequence was obtained from an adult in good health. The specimen was peripheral blood, collected on day 0 of AZD1222 vaccination. V is TRBV14 and J is TRBJ2-3, with D unclear. The CDR3 is CASSPTGDTQYF. The CDR3 nucleotides read TGTGCCAGCAGTCCAACGGGAGATACGCAGTATTTT.